This T cell receptor (beta chain) was identified during a study of cytomegalovirus exposure and HLA in healthy donors. Study-level background: Around 77% of roughly 400 genotyped donors fell in the Caucasian-associated ancestry cluster.

As regards this clone: Antigen specificity is unknown.

The study, taken as a whole, reports: In an earlier analysis, productive rearrangement rates for most beta V segments clustered near 87% or 30%.

The germline V and J ends were trimmed by 0 bases and 5 bases, with 13 bases remaining between them. The CDR3 has 15 residues. In germline, CDR1 is SGHAT, CDR2 FQNNGV. PCR amplification relied on 60 Vbeta primers (plus 13 Jbeta primers). Profiling relied on immunoSEQ multiplex PCR, and the TCRdb table lists in-frame clones only, not all of them. In all, the sample yields tens of thousands of clones. This sequence originates from a man aged 50-60 years in good health and CMV-seronegative. The specimen was PBMCs. V gene TRBV11-2 combines with J gene TRBJ1-2; D unresolved. The CDR3 region is CASSLDVGSGYGYTF. Written as DNA, the CDR3 is TGTGCCAGCAGCTTAGATGTAGGGAGTGGGTATGGCTACACCTTC. Full variable domain (remainder filled in from reference TRBV11-2 and TRBJ1-2): EAGVAQSPRYKIIEKRQSVAFWCNPISGHATLYWYQQILGQGPKLLIQFQNNGVVDDSQLPKDRFSAERLKGVDSTLKIQPAKLEDSAVYLCASSLDVGSGYGYTFGSGTRLTVV.